Sequencing of this T cell receptor beta chain was carried out in a study of T cell repertoires in cytomegalovirus infection. Study in general: CMV epitopes, recently identified HLA-C-restricted and well-studied HLA-B-restricted, were used. Indicated by public TCR beta signatures were CMV infection and matching HLA type. Study conclusions and caveats: What dominated the ex vivo response were HLA-C-restricted CMV-specific TCR beta clonotypes.

As regards this clonotype: The antigen is undetermined.

Each CDR3 protein is one row after TCRdb ran MiXCR on the reads. The sample yields about 890,000 distinct CDR3 sequences, 31% seen once. Per the germline V gene, CDR1 is LGHNA and CDR2 is YNFKEQ. Trimming at V came to 0 bases and at J to 4 bases, leaving 6 bases not matched to a gene. The CDR3 contains 16 residues. The origin of this receptor is a human donor in good health (CMV status not recorded). Some clones in this sample may be carry-over from other donors' samples. The rearrangement links TRBV4-2 to TRBJ1-5, with 7 positions matching TRBD1. This sample comprised cultured CD8+ T cells from PBMCs, obtained from culture after CMV antigen stimulation. CDR3 region: CASSQDGTAGNQPQHF. Here the CDR3 DNA reads TGTGCCAGCAGCCAAGATGGGACAGCCGGGAATCAGCCCCAGCATTTT.